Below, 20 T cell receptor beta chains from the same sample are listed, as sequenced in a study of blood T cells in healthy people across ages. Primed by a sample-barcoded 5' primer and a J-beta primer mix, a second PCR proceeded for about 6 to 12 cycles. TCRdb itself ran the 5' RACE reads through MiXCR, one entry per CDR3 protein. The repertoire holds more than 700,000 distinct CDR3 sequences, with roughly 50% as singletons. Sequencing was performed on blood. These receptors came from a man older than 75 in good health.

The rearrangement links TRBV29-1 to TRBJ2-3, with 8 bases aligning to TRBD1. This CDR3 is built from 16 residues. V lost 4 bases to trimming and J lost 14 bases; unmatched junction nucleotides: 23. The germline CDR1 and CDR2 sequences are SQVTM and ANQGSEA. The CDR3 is CSVVYAGGARNRYAYF. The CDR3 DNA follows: TGCAGCGTTGTATACGCAGGGGGCGCGCGTAACAGATACGCGTATTTT.

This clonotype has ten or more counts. This chain's CDR3 is CASSNQETQYF. The CDR3 DNA follows: TGTGCCAGCTCAAACCAAGAGACCCAGTACTTC. J is TRBJ2-5 and V is TRBV18; no firm D call. CDR1 is KGHSH, CDR2 LQKENI, per germline. V was clipped by 5 bases and J by 0 bases, with 1 base between them. The CDR3 runs 11 residues.

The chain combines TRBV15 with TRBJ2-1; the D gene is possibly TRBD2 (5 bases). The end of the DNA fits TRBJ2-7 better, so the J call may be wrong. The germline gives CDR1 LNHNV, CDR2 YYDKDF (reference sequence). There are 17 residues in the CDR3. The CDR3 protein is CATSREGVRGTYNEQYF. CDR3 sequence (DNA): TGTGCCACCAGCAGAGAGGGTGTTCGGGGAACCTACAATGAGCAGTACTTC.

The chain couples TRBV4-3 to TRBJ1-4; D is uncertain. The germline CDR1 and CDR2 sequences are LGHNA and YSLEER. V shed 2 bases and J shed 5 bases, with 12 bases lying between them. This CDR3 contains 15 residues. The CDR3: CASSQKRNLNEKLFF. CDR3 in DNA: TGCGCCAGCAGCCAAAAGAGAAACTTGAATGAAAAACTGTTTTTT.

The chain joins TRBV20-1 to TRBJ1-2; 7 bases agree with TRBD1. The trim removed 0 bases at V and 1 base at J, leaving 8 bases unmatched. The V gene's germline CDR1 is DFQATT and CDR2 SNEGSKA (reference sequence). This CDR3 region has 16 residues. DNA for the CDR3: TGCAGTGCTAGAGAGAGGGGGGGACAGATTAACTATGGCTACACCTTC. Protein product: CSARERGGQINYGYTF.

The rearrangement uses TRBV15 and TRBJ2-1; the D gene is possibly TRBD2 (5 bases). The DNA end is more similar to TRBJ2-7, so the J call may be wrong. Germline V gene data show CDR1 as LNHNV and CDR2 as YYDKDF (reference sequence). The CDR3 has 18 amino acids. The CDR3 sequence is CATSRVRELALPYNEQYF. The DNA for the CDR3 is TGTGCCACCAGCAGAGTGAGGGAGTTAGCGCTACCCTACAATGAGCAGTACTTC.

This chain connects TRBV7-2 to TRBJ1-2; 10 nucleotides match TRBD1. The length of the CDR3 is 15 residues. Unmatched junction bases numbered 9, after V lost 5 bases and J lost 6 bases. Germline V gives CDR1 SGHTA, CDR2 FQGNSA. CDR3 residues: CASSVDRGTYNGYTF. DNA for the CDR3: TGTGCCAGCAGCGTGGACAGGGGGACTTACAATGGCTACACCTTC.

CDR3 loop: CASSLAGLAGGDRYAYF. In DNA form, the CDR3 reads TGTGCCAGCAGTTTAGCAGGACTAGCGGGAGGGGACAGATACGCGTATTTT. This sequence joins TRBV12-3 or TRBV12-4 and TRBJ2-3, with 15 bases that match TRBD2. With 0 bases clipped from V and 14 bases from J, the junction kept 12 bases outside the gene matches. The CDR3 consists of 17 residues.

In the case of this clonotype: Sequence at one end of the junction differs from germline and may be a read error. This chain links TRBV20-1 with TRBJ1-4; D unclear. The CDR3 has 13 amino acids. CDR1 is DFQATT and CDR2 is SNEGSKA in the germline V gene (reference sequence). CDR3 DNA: TGCAGTGCTTCCGACGGATTTAATGAAAAGCTGTTTTTT. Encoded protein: CSASDGFNEKLFF.

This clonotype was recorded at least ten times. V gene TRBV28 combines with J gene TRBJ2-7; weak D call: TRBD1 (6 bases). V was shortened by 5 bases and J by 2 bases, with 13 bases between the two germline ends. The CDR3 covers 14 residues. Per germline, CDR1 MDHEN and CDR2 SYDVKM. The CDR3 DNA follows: TGTGCCAGCAGTCCCGGGACATTAACCTACGAGCAGTACTTC. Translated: CASSPGTLTYEQYF.

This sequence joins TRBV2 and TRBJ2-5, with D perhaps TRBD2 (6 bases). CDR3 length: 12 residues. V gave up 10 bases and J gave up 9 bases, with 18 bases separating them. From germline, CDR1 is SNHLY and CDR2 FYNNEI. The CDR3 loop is CATSGDGPAQYF. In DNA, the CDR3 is TGTGCCACCTCGGGGGACGGACCTGCCCAGTACTTC.

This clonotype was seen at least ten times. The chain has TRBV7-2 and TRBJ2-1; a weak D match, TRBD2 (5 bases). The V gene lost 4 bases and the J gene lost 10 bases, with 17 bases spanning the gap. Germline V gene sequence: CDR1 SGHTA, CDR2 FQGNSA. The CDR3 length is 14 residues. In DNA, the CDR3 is TGTGCCAGCAGCTCCCGCGGGTTGTCAGCCGAGCAGTTCTTC. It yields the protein CASSSRGLSAEQFF.

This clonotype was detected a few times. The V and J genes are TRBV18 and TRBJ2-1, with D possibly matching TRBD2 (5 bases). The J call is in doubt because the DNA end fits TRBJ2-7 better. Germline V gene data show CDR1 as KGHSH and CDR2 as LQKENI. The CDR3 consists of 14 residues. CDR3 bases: TGTGCCAGCTCACTTGCTAGCTCCTACAATGAGCAGTACTTC. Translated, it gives CASSLASSYNEQYF.

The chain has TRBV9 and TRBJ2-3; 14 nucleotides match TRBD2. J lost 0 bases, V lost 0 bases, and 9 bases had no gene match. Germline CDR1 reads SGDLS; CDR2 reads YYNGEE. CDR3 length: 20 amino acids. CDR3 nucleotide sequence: TGTGCCAGCAGCGTAGCGACTAGCGGGAGGGACTTCGATAGCACAGATACGCAGTATTTT. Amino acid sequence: CASSVATSGRDFDSTDTQYF. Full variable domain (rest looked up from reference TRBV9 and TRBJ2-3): DSGVTQTPKHLITATGQRVTLRCSPRSGDLSVYWYQQSLDQGLQFLIQYYNGEERAKGNILERFSAQQFPDLHSELNLSSLELGDSALYFCASSVATSGRDFDSTDTQYFGPGTRLTVL.

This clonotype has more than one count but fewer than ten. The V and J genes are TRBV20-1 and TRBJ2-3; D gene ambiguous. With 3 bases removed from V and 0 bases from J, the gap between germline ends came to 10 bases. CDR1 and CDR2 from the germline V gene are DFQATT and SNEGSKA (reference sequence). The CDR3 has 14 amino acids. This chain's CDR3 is CSASLDGSTDTQYF. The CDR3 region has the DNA TGCAGTGCTAGCCTGGACGGGAGCACAGATACGCAGTATTTT.

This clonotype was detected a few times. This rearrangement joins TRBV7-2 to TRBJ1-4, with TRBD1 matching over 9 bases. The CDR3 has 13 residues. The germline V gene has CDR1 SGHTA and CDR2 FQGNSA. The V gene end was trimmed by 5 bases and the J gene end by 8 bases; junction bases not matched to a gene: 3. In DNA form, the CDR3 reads TGTGCCAGCAGCCCCACAGGGGGCGAAAAACTGTTTTTT. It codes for CASSPTGGEKLFF.

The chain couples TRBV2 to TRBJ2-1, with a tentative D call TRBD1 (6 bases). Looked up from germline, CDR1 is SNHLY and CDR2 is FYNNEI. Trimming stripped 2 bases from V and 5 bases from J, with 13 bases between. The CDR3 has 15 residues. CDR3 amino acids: CASSEQGFGNNEQFF. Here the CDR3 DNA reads TGTGCCAGCAGTGAACAGGGGTTCGGCAACAATGAGCAGTTCTTC.

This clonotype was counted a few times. In DNA, the CDR3 is TGTGCCACCGCCCTGAGGCTAGCGGGAGGAACTGGGGAGCAGTACTTC. The encoded protein is CATALRLAGGTGEQYF. The gene calls are TRBV12-3 or TRBV12-4 and TRBJ2-4, with 11 bases matching TRBD2. This CDR3 region has 16 residues. The V segment lost 10 bases and the J segment 13 bases; nucleotides outside the gene matches: 21.

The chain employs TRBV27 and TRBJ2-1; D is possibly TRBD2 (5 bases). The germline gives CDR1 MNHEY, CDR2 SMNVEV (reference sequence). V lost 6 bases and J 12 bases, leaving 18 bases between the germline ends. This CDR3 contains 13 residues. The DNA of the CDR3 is TGTGCCAGCAGCCCTAGGACTCAAACGGGGCAGTTCTTC. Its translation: CASSPRTQTGQFF.

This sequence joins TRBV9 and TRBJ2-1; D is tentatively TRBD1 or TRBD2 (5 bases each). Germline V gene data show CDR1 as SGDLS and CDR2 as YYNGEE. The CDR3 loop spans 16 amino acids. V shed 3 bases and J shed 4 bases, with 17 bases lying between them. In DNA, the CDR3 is TGTGCCAGCAGCGGAACGGGACGGCCGAGGTACAATGAGCAGTTCTTC. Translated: CASSGTGRPRYNEQFF.